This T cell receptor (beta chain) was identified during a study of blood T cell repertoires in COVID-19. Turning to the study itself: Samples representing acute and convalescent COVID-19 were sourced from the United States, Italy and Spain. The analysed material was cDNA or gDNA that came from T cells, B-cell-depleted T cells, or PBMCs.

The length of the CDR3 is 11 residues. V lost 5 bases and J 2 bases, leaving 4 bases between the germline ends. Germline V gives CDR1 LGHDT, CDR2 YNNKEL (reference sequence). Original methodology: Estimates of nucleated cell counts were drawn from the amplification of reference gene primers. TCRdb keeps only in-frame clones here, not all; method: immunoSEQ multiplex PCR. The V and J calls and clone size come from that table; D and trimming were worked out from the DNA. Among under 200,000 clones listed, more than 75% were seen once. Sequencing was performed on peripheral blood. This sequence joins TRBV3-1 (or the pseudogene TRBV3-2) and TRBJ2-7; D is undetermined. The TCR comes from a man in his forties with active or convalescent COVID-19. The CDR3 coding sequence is TGTGCCAGCAGCGACACCTACGAGCAGTACTTC. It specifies CASSDTYEQYF.